This T cell receptor (beta chain) was documented in a study of blood T cell repertoires in COVID-19. Study details: COVID-19 samples collected from the United States, Italy and Spain covered acute and convalescent phases.

The CDR3 is 17 residues long. Germline loops: CDR1 SGHRS, CDR2 YFSETQ. Trimming cost V 0 bases and J 6 bases; bases outside gene matches: 9. Authors' data handling: Estimated nucleated cell counts came from reference gene primer amplification. The method was immunoSEQ multiplex PCR; TCRdb's version includes in-frame clones alone and lacks a portion of them. That table furnishes V, J and clone size, whereas the DNA furnished D and trimming. This sample yields some 130,000 clones, of which over 85% are seen a single time; approximately 3.7% belongs to the top ten. Sequenced sample: peripheral blood. The V call is TRBV5-1, the J call TRBJ2-2, with 9 bases aligning to TRBD1. The receptor's source is a man over 45 with active COVID-19. The CDR3 protein is CASSLGRDRVEAGELFF. CDR3 DNA sequence: TGCGCCAGCAGCTTGGGCCGGGACAGGGTTGAAGCCGGGGAGCTGTTTTTT.